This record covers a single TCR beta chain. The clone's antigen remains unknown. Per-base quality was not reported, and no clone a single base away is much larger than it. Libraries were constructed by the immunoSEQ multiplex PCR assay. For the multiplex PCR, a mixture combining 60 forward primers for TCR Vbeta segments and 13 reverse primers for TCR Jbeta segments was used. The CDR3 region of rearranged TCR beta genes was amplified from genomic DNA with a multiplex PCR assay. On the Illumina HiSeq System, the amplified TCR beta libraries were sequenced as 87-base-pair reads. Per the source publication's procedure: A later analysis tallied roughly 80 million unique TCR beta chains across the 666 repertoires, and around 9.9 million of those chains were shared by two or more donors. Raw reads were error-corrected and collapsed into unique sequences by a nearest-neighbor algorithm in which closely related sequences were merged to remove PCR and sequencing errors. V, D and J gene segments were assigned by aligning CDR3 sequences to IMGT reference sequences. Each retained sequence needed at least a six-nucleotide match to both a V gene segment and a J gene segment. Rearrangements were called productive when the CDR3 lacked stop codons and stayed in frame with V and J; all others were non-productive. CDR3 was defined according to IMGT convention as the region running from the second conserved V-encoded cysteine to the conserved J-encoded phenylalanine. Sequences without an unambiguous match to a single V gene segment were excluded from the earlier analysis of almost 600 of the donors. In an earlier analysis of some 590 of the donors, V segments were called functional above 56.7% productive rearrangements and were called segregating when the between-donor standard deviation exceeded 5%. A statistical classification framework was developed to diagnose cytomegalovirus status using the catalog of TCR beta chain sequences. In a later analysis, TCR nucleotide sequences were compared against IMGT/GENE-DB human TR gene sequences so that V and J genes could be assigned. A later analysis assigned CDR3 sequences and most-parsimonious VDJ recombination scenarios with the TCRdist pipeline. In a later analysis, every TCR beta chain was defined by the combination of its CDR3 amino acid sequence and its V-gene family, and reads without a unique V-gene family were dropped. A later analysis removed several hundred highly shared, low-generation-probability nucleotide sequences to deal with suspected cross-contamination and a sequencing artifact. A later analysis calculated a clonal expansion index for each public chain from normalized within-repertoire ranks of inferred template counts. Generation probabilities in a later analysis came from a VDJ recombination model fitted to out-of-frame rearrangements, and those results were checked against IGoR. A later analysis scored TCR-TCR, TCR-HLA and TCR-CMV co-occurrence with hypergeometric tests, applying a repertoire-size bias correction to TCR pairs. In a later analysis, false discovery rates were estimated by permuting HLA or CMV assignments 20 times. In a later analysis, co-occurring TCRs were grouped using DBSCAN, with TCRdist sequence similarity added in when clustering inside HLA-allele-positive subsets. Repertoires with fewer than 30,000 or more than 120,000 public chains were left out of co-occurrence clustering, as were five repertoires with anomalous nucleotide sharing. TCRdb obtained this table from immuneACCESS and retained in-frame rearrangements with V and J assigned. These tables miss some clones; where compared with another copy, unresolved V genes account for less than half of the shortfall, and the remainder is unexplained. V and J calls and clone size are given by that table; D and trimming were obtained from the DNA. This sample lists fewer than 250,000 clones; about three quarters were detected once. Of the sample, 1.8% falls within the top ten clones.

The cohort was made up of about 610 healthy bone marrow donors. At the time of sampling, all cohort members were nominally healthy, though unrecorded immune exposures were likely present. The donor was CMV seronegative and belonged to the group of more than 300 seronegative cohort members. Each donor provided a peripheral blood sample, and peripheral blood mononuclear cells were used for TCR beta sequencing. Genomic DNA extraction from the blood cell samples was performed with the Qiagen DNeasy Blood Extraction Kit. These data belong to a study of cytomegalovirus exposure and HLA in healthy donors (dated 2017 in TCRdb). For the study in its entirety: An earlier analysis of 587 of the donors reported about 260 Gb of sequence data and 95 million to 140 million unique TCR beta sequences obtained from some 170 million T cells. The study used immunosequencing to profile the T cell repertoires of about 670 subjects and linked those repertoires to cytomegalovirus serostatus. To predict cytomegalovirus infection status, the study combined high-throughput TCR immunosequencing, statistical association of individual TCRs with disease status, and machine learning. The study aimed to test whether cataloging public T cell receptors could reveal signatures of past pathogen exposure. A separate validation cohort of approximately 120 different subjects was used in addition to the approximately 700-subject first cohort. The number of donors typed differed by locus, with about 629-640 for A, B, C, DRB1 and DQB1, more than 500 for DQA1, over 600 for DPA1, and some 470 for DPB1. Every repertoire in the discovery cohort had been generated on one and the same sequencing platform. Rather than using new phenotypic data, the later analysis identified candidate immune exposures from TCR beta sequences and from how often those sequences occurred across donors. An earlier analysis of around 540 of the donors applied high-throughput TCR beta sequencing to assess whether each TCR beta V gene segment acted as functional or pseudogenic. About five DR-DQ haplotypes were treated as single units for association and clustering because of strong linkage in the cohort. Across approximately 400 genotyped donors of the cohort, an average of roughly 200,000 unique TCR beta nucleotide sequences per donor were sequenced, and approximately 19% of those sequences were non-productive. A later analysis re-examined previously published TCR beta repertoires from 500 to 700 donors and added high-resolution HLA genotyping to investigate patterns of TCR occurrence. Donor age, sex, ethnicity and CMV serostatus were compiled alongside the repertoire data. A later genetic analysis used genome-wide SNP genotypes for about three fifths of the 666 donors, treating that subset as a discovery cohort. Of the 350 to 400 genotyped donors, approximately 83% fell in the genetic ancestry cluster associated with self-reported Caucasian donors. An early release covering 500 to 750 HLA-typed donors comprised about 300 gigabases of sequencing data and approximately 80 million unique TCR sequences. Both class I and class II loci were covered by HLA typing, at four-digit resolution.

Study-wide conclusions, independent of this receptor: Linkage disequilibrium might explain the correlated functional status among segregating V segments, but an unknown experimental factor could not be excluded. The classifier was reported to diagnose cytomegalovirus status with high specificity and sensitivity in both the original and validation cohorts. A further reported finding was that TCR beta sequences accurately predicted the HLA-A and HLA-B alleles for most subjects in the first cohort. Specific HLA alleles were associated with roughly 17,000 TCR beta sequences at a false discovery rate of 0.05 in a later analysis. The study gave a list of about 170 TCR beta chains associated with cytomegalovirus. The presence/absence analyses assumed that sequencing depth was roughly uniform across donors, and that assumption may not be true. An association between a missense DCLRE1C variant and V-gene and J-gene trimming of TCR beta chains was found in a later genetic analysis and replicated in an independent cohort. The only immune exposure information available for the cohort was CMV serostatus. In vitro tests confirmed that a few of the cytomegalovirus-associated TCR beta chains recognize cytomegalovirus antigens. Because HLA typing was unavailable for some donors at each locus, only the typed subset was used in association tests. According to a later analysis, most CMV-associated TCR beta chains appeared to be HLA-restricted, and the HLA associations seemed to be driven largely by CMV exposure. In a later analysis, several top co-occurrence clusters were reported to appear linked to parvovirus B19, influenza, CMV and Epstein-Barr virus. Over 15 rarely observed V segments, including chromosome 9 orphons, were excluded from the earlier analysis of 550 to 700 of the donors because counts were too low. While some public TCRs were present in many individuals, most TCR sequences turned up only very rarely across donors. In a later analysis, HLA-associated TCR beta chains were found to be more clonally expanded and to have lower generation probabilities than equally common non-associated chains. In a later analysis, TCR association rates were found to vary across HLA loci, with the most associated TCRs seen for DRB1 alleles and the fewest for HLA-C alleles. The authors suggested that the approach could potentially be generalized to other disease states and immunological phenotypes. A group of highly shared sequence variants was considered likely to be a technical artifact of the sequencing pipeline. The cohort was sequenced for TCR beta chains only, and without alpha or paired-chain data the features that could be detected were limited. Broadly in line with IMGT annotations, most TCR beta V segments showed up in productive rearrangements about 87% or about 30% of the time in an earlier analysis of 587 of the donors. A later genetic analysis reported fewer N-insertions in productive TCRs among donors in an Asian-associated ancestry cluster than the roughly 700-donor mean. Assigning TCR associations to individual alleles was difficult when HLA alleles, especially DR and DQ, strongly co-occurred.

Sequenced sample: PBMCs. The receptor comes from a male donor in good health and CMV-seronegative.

The CDR3 here reads CSVLRLAGGTTDTQYF. The bases read TGCAGCGTGCTTCGACTAGCGGGGGGTACCACAGATACGCAGTATTTT. Recombination joined TRBV29-1 with TRBJ2-3; 13 bases in between match TRBD2. The germline V gene specifies SQVTM as CDR1 and ANQGSEA as CDR2. The CDR3, from cysteine to phenylalanine, totals 16 residues. Only the CDR3 portion is preserved as DNA: 48 bases, with reading frame beginning at the first base. Here V drops 6 bases and J drops 2 bases, and the junction holds 8 bases not matched to any gene.